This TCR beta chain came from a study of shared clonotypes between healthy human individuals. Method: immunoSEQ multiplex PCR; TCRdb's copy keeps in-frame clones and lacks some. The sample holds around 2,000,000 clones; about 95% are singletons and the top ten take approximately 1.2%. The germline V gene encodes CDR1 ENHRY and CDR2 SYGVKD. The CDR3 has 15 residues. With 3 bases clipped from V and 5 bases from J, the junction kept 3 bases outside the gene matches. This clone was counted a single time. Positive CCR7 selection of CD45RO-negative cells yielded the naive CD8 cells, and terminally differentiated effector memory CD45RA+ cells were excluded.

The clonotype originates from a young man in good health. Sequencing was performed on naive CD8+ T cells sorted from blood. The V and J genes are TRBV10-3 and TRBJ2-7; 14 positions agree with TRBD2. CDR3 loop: CAISDGTSGGNEQYF. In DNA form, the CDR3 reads TGTGCCATCAGTGACGGGACTAGCGGGGGCAACGAGCAGTACTTC.